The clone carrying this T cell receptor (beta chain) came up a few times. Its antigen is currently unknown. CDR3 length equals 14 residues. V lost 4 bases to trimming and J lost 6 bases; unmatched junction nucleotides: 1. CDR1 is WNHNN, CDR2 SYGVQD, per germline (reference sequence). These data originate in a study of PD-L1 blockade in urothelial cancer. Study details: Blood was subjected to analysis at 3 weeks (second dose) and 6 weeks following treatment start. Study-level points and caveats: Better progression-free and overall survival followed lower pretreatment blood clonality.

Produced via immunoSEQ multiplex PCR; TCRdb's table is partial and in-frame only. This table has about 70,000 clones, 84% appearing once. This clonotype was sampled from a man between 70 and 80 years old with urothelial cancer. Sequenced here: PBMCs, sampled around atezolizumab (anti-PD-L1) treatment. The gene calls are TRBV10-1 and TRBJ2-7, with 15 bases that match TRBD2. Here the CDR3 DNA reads TGCGCCAGCAGTGCGGGACTAGCGGGAGGCGAGCAGTACTTC. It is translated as CASSAGLAGGEQYF.